This T cell receptor (beta chain) was identified during a study of molecular identifiers for immune sequencing clone quantification (dated by TCRdb to the late 2010s). Study-level background: For a replicate experiment, RNA from approximately 20,000 or 100,000 naive CD8 T cells was divided into five aliquots, of which four were sequenced. This methods study benchmarked molecular-identifier clustering-based TCR repertoire sequencing (MIDCIRS) and TCR RNA copy counting, using CD8 T cells to do so.

Libraries of naive CD8 T cells were built from anywhere between about 20,000 and 1,000,000 sorted cells, with 10%, 30% or 50% of the purified RNA used. Naive CD8 T cells, defined as CD8+CD4-CCR7+CD45RA+, were FACS-sorted into RLT Plus buffer on a BD FACSAria II. To test detection sensitivity, Jurkat RNA equal to under 13 TCR copies was added to samples of about 17,000-1,100,000 naive CD8 T cells. Enrichment of CD8 T cells was done with RosetteSep CD8+ T Cell Enrichment Cocktail plus Ficoll-Paque, and ACK red cell lysis came afterward. Deletion took 2 bases off V and 13 bases off J, with a span of 21 bases between the germline ends. Based on the germline V gene (reference sequence), the CDR1 and CDR2 sequences are PRHDT and FYEKMQ. The CDR3 numbers 16 residues from cysteine through phenylalanine. The CDR3 DNA has 48 bases and is translated from base 1. Libraries were constructed by PCR. The listed sequencing device is NextSeq 500. Bulk TCR libraries were generated as previously described, with the TCR primers listed in Table S5 used. The Qiagen AllPrep DNA/RNA kit was used to purify total RNA. Before analysis, reads from multiple sequencing runs of one library were combined. Regarding the original processing steps: Reads were retained only if the reads had an exact TCR constant sequence, and the retained reads were trimmed to 150 nt and grouped according to their 12-nt molecular barcodes. Reads within each barcode group were sub-clustered using a 15% Levenshtein threshold, and quality-weighted consensus sequences were constructed for each RNA molecule. Non-functional sequences were removed, as were lower-count sequences one edit away from another. Based on a fit of two negative binomial distributions, barcode sub-clusters having less than 20% of the maximum read count were discarded. TCRdb trimmed public reads at Q25 via fastp, called clones via MiXCR and kept in-frame beta chains. Identical CDR3 proteins give one entry, which carries the most common genes and DNA. None of the V and J calls come from the authors' own analysis; TCRdb made them. Across this sample there are about 630,000 distinct CDR3 sequences, with about 25% seen only once. The ten largest clonotypes hold about 0.84% of the sample.

On the study overall, not on this receptor specifically: When barcode sub-clustering was not used, chimeric consensus sequences inflated TCR diversity, with chimeras reaching as high as 47%. In CMV-specific effector cells, over 97% of molecules were held by clones above 20 RNA copies, whereas under 1% of molecules were held by such clones in naive cells. Even against a background of one million naive CD8 T cells, spiked-in Jurkat TCR RNA amounting to a single cell's worth was reported to be detectable. The sizes of highly expanded clones could end up underestimated when identical TCR molecules share a barcode. Naive libraries contained spiked-in Jurkat TCR RNA (10 copies' worth), which is not part of the donor repertoire. Modeling gave about 3.3 recovered TCR RNA copies per cell versus approximately 9 by digital PCR, implying approximately 30% capture efficiency.

This clonotype was counted between two and nine times. Its target antigen remains unknown. It has no much larger one-base neighbor in the sample; base qualities were not kept. This receptor was taken from a human donor in good health. Some libraries in this study had Jurkat cell RNA spiked in. The sequencing input was naive CD8+ T cells from blood, with Jurkat cell RNA spiked in. The meaning of the sample's cell subset or site label: FACS-sorted CD8+CD4-CCR7+CD45RA+ naive T cells. This sequence uses TRBV13 and TRBJ1-6; the D gene lacks a confident call. The CDR3 region reads CASSLLGPGGNGPLHF. The sequenced DNA is TGTGCCAGCAGCTTATTGGGTCCCGGCGGTAATGGGCCCCTCCACTTT. Supplemented by the reference TRBV13 and TRBJ1-6 proteins around the CDR3, the complete variable domain is AAGVIQSPRHLIKEKRETATLKCYPIPRHDTVYWYQQGPGQDPQFLISFYEKMQSDKGSIPDRFSAQQFSDYHSELNMSSLELGDSALYFCASSLLGPGGNGPLHFGNGTRLTVT.